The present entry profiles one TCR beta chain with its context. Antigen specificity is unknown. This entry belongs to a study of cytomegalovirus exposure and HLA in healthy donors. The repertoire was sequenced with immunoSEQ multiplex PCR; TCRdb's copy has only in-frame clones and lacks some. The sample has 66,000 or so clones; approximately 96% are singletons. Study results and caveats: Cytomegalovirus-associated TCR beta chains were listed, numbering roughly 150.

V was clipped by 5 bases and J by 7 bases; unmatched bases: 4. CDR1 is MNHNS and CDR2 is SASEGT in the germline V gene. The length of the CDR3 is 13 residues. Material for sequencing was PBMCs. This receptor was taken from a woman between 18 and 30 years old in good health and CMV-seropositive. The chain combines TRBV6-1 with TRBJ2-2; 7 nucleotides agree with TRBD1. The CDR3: CASSTQGFGELFF. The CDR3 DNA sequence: TGTGCCAGCAGTACACAGGGGTTCGGGGAGCTGTTTTTT.